This TCR beta chain was observed in a study of blood T cells in healthy people across ages. In germline, CDR1 is MNHEY, CDR2 SVGEGT. This CDR3 spans 18 amino acids. The V and J ends lost 2 bases and 2 bases, in that order; junction bases with no gene match: 11. The table lists this clonotype with a few counts. Through a sample-barcoded 5' primer and a J-beta primer mix, a second PCR was run for roughly 7 to 11 cycles. MiXCR, applied by TCRdb to the 5' RACE reads, yields one record per CDR3 protein. The data show fewer than 600,000 distinct CDR3 sequences, about 27% seen once. The sample was also reused in another study, on T cells of mothers and their children.

The chain is built from TRBV6-2 or TRBV6-3 and TRBJ2-1; 8 bases align to TRBD2. The TCR originated in a boy between 2 and 15 years old in good health. Sequences were obtained from blood. CDR3 DNA sequence: TGTGCCAGCAGTTACACAAAACGGGGCGGGAGGCCCTACAATGAGCAGTTCTTC. It specifies CASSYTKRGGRPYNEQFF.